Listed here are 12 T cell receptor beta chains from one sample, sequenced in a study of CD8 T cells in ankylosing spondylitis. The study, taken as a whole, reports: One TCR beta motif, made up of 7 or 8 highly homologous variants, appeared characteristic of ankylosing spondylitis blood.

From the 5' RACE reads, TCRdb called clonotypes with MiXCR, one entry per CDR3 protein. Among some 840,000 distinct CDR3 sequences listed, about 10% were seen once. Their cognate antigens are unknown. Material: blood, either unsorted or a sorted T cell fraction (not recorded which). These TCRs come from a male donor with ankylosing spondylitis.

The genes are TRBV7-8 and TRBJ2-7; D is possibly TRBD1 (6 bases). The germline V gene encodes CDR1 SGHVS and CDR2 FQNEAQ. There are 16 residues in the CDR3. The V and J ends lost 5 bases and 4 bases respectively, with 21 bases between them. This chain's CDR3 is CASSLQRWAGDYEQYF. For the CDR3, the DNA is TGTGCCAGCAGCCTGCAACGGTGGGCAGGGGATTACGAGCAGTACTTC.

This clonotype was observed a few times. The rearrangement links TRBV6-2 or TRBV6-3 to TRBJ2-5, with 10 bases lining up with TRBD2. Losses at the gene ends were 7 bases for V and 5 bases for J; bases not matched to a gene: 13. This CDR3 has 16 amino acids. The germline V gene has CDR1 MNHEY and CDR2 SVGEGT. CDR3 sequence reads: CASIPGRPSGGETQYF. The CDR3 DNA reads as TGTGCCAGCATCCCAGGAAGACCTAGCGGGGGTGAGACCCAGTACTTC.

CDR3: CASSFRAGTNEQYF. CDR3 sequence (DNA): TGTGCCAGCAGCTTTAGGGCAGGGACCAACGAGCAGTACTTC. The V gene is TRBV11-2, the J gene TRBJ2-7; the D call may be TRBD1 or TRBD2 (5 bases each). Germline V gives CDR1 SGHAT, CDR2 FQNNGV. The CDR3 has 14 amino acids. Trimming removed 3 bases at V and 5 bases at J, with 14 bases between.

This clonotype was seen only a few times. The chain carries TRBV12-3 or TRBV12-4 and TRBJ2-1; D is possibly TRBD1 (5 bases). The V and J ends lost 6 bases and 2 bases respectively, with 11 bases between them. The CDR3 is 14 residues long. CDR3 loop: CASSKGATYNEQFF. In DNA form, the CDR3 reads TGTGCCAGCAGCAAAGGGGCAACCTACAATGAGCAGTTCTTC.

The CDR3 DNA reads as TGCGCCAGCAGTTCCCGGGCCTCCCAAGAGACCCAGTACTTC. Translation gives CASSSRASQETQYF. The chain combines TRBV5-1 with TRBJ2-5; D is uncertain. Germline V CDR1 and CDR2: SGHRS, YFSETQ. The CDR3 is 14 amino acids. Between the trimmed V and J ends, which lost 5 bases and 1 base, there was a span of 12 bases.

In DNA, the CDR3 is TGCAGTGCTAGACCGGACAAAGGGTACACTGAAGCTTTCTTT. The encoded protein is CSARPDKGYTEAFF. The J gene is TRBJ1-1, the V gene TRBV20-1; maybe TRBD1 (5 bases). The CDR3 is made up of 14 amino acids. Trimming pared 2 bases from V and 3 bases from J, leaving 13 bases between. CDR1 DFQATT and CDR2 SNEGSKA come from the germline V gene (reference sequence).

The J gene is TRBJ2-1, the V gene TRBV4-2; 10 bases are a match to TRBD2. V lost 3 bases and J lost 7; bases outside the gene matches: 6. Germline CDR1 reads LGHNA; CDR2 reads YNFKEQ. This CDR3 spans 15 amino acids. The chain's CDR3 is CASSQSGGASNEQFF. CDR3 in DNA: TGTGCCAGCAGCCAGAGCGGGGGGGCCTCGAATGAGCAGTTCTTC.

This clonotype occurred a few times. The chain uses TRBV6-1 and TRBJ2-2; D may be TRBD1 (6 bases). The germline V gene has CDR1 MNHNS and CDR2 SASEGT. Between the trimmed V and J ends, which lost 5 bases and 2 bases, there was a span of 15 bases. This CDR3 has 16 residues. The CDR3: CASSHLTGDNTGELFF. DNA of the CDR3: TGTGCCAGCAGTCATCTGACAGGAGATAACACCGGGGAGCTGTTTTTT.

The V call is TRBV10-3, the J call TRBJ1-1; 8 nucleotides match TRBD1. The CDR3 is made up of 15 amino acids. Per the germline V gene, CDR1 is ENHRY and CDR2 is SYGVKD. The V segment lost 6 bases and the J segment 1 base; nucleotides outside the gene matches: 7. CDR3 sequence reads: CAISQGQGTNTEAFF. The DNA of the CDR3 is TGTGCCATCAGCCAAGGACAGGGAACGAACACTGAAGCTTTCTTT.

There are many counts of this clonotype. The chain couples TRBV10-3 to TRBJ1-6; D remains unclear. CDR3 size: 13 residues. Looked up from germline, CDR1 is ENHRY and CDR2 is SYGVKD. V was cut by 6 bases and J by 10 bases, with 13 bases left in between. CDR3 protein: CAIRHRDLSPLHF. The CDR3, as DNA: TGTGCCATCAGGCACCGGGATCTCTCACCCCTCCACTTT.

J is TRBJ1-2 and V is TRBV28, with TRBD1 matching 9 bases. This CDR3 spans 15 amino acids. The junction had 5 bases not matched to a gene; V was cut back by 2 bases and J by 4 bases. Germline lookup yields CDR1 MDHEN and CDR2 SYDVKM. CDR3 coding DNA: TGTGCCAGCAGTTTAGGGGACAGGGAAGCCTATGGCTACACCTTC. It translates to CASSLGDREAYGYTF.

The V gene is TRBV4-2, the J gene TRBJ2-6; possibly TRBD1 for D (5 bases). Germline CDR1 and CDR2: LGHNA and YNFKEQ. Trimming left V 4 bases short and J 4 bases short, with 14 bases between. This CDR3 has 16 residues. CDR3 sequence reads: CASSPQTVLGANVLTF. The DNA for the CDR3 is TGTGCCAGCAGCCCCCAGACAGTGCTCGGGGCCAACGTCCTGACTTTC.